This T cell receptor beta chain was sequenced for a study of technical replicates of blood from several donors. Sequencing used immunoSEQ multiplex PCR; TCRdb keeps in-frame clones, though not all of them. The table shows some 87,000 clones, with around 94% occurring only once. The CDR3 length is 14 residues. Germline lookup yields CDR1 SEHNR and CDR2 FQNEAQ (reference sequence). V was clipped by 3 bases and J by 2 bases, with 11 bases between them. The material sequenced was T cells isolated from PBMCs. The chain uses TRBV7-9 and TRBJ2-7, with D unclear. This receptor was taken from a human donor in good health. In DNA, the CDR3 is TGTGCCAGCAGCTTGGGCAGTGAAGCCTACGAGCAGTACTTC. It yields the protein CASSLGSEAYEQYF.